This T cell receptor beta chain was observed in a study of Ad26.COV2.S vaccination and SARS-CoV-2 variants. The wider study: Intramuscularly, Ad26.COV2.S was given either once or twice, 56 days apart.

Treatment denoted: some 19 received Ad26.COV2.S at low or high dose, single or two shots; several received placebo; per-sample allocation not given. Day 63 after the first vaccine or placebo injection was the time point for sampling. In Boston, an adult donor aged 18-55 years took part. This clone was seen once. Clones were sequenced by immunoSEQ multiplex PCR, and TCRdb holds only the in-frame ones, with some missing. The data show about 440,000 clones, about 92% seen once. Losses at the gene ends were 2 bases for V and 1 base for J; bases not matched to a gene: 4. Germline CDR1 and CDR2: MDHEN and SYDVKM. The CDR3 runs 17 residues.

This receptor was identified in a person aged 18-65 years who received the Ad26.COV2.S COVID-19 vaccine or a placebo. This chain uses TRBV28 with TRBJ1-6; TRBD1 matches at 8 bases. Specimen: peripheral blood, collected in a trial of Ad26.COV2.S vaccine versus placebo. In nucleotides, the CDR3 is TGTGCCAGCAGTTTAGGACAGGGACGGTCCTATAATTCACCCCTCCACTTT. As protein: CASSLGQGRSYNSPLHF.